The clone carrying this T cell receptor (beta chain) was found a few times. The data stem from a study of type 1 and type 2 diabetes patients. Study at large: Sequencing for the whole study yielded more than 15 million paired-end reads.

Donors had no other autoimmune disease or infection in four weeks. The PCR template was genomic DNA. The TCR beta CDR3 region was amplified using 30 forward and 13 reverse primers. From the multiplex PCR reads, TCRdb called clonotypes with MiXCR, one entry per CDR3 protein. The profile shows some 250,000 distinct CDR3 sequences, around 50% of them singletons. Trimming took 0 bases from V and 6 from J; bases not matched to a gene: 3. Per the germline V gene, CDR1 is SGHRS and CDR2 is YFSETQ. The CDR3 consists of 14 residues. This TCR came from a man between 18 and 35 years old with type 2 diabetes. This sequence joins TRBV5-1 and TRBJ2-7; TRBD1 matches 10 bases. What was sequenced was peripheral blood mononuclear cells (PBMCs). CDR3 residues: CASSLGGQGGEQYF. The CDR3 DNA follows: TGCGCCAGCAGCTTGGGTGGACAGGGGGGCGAGCAGTACTTC.